The 8 T cell receptor beta chains below were found in one sample sequenced in a study of T cell clones after liver transplantation. Clones were read by immunoSEQ multiplex PCR, and TCRdb kept only the in-frame ones, dropping some. The table lists about 50,000 clones, 65% to 80% of them singletons, with about 10% in the top ten. The material sequenced was CD4+ T cells from blood, taken more than 52 months after liver transplant. All receptors come from a human patient who received a liver transplant. The graft donor may account for some of the T cells.

The chain employs TRBV6-1 and TRBJ1-5; D call uncertain. The CDR3 extends over 13 amino acids. Trimming shortened V by 6 bases and J by 5 bases, and 11 bases separated the two germline ends. Germline V gene data show CDR1 as MNHNS and CDR2 as SASEGT. CDR3 sequence reads: CASRENWDQPQHF. CDR3 coding DNA: TGTGCCAGCAGAGAAAATTGGGATCAGCCCCAGCATTTT.

The CDR3 spells CASHLDGTSGNTIYF. DNA for the CDR3: TGTGCCAGCCATCTCGACGGAACCTCTGGAAACACCATATATTTT. The chain links TRBV9 to TRBJ1-3; D is unclear. Trimming took off 7 bases at V and 0 bases at J, with 14 bases between the two ends. Looked up from germline, CDR1 is SGDLS and CDR2 is YYNGEE. The CDR3 loop spans 15 amino acids.

This CDR3 reads CASSSGRTETQYF. CDR3 bases: TGTGCCAGCAGCTCAGGAAGGACGGAGACCCAGTACTTC. V is TRBV7-7 and J is TRBJ2-5; unclear D gene. In germline, CDR1 is SSHAT, CDR2 FNYEAQ (reference sequence). V was cut by 4 bases and J by 5 bases, with 11 bases left in between. This CDR3 is built from 13 residues.

This chain uses TRBV28 with TRBJ1-1; 9 bases are shared with TRBD1. CDR1 is MDHEN, CDR2 SYDVKM, per germline. With 4 bases clipped from V and 0 bases from J, the junction kept 6 bases outside the gene matches. This CDR3 is 16 amino acids long. CDR3 DNA sequence: TGTGCCAGCAGTTCGGGACAGGGAAACATGAACACTGAAGCTTTCTTT. Protein: CASSSGQGNMNTEAFF.

The chain uses TRBV28 and TRBJ1-5; D is unresolved. Trimming took 7 bases from V and 2 from J, leaving 15 bases between them. The CDR3 runs to 15 residues. Looked up from germline, CDR1 is MDHEN and CDR2 is SYDVKM. The CDR3 DNA reads as TGTGCCAGCACCTCCGCGGGGAAGGGCAATCAGCCCCAGCATTTT. Residues: CASTSAGKGNQPQHF.

The chain links TRBV6-4 to TRBJ2-4; tentative D call: TRBD1 (6 bases). This CDR3 spans 15 amino acids. Trimming cost V 3 bases and J 2 bases, with 11 bases left between them. The V gene's germline CDR1 is MRHNA and CDR2 SNTAGT. The CDR3 bases are TGTGCCAGCAGTGAAGTCTGGGGGCCCAAAAACATTCAGTACTTC. Its translation is CASSEVWGPKNIQYF.

This clone was detected only a few times. The J gene is TRBJ1-6, the V gene TRBV2, with D possibly matching TRBD1 (5 bases). This CDR3 region has 12 residues. The V gene's germline CDR1 is SNHLY and CDR2 FYNNEI. The V and J ends lost 4 bases and 13 bases respectively, with 11 bases between them. The CDR3 protein is CASSGERGPLHF. For the CDR3, the DNA is TGTGCCAGCAGTGGGGAAAGGGGTCCCCTCCACTTT.

The DNA of the CDR3 is TGTGCCAGCAGCTTACTTGGACTCGGTGAGCAGTTCTTC. This encodes CASSLLGLGEQFF. This rearrangement joins TRBV7-9 to TRBJ2-1, with D possibly matching TRBD2 (5 bases). CDR3 length equals 13 residues. Trimming removed 2 bases at V and 9 bases at J, with 11 bases between. Germline V gene lookup returns CDR1 SEHNR and CDR2 FQNEAQ (reference sequence).